These 30 T cell receptor beta chains share one sample of origin, sequenced in a study of patients and donors after allogeneic stem cell transplantation (TCRdb year 2020). The library was generated by RT-PCR. The instrument was a NextSeq 550. TCRdb ran its own pipeline on the public reads, namely fastp trimming at Q25 and MiXCR clone calling, and kept in-frame beta chains. A single entry per CDR3 protein holds the most common genes and DNA from its merged rows. Across this sample there are about 230,000 distinct CDR3 sequences, with approximately 14% seen only once. The top ten constitute 11% of the sample. Sequences were obtained from blood, either unsorted or a sorted T cell fraction (not recorded which). Receptors were obtained from a human donor who was either an allogeneic HSCT recipient or a stem cell or donor lymphocyte infusion donor (not recorded which). It is not recorded whose cells these are; they may come from a transplant donor.

This clonotype was seen many times. The gene calls are TRBV4-1 and TRBJ1-1, with 9 bases that match TRBD1. Per germline, CDR1 MGHRA and CDR2 YSYEKL. There are 16 residues in the CDR3. Trimming cost V 3 bases and J 3 bases; bases outside gene matches: 8. In DNA, the CDR3 is TGCGCCAGCAGCCAGAAACAGGGGGCGAGGGACACTGAAGCTTTCTTT. This codes for CASSQKQGARDTEAFF.

The chain links TRBV25-1 to TRBJ2-3; 12 nucleotides match TRBD2. Germline lookup yields CDR1 MGHDK and CDR2 SYGVNS. V was pared by 4 bases and J by 4 bases, with 6 bases of the junction left unmatched. This CDR3 is built from 16 residues. CDR3 residues: CASSGGLAGLADTQYF. The CDR3 coding sequence is TGTGCCAGCAGTGGTGGACTAGCGGGGTTGGCAGATACGCAGTATTTT. The full variable domain, rest sourced from reference TRBV25-1 and TRBJ2-3, is EADIYQTPRYLVIGTGKKITLECSQTMGHDKMYWYQQDPGMELHLIHYSYGVNSTEKGDLSSESTVSRIRTEHFPLTLESARPSHTSQYLCASSGGLAGLADTQYFGPGTRLTVL.

In this sample, this clonotype turned up a few times. CDR3 sequence reads: CSVEVGGALDNSPLHF. The CDR3, as DNA: TGCAGCGTTGAAGTGGGTGGGGCTCTTGATAATTCACCCCTCCACTTT. The rearrangement joins TRBV29-1 to TRBJ1-6; possible D gene TRBD1, 5 bases. CDR1 SQVTM and CDR2 ANQGSEA come from the germline V gene. CDR3 length equals 16 residues. Trimming took 1 base from V and 5 from J, leaving 15 bases between them.

The sample holds many counts of this clonotype. The chain is built from TRBV12-3 or TRBV12-4 and TRBJ1-1; no clear D. Trimming stripped 5 bases from V and 0 bases from J, with 7 bases between. The CDR3 has 13 amino acids. The CDR3 protein is CASSPEVNTEAFF. The CDR3 nucleotides are TGTGCCAGCAGTCCCGAGGTGAACACTGAAGCTTTCTTT.

This CDR3 is CSALGLADEQYF. The CDR3 coding sequence is TGCAGTGCCCTCGGACTAGCCGACGAGCAGTACTTC. The V and J genes are TRBV20-1 and TRBJ2-7; TRBD2 aligns across 8 bases. Germline lookup yields CDR1 DFQATT and CDR2 SNEGSKA (reference sequence). J was trimmed by 5 bases and V by 6 bases; bases with no gene match: 6. The CDR3 has 12 residues.

The V call is TRBV5-1, the J call TRBJ1-1; the D gene is possibly TRBD1 (5 bases). V lost 5 bases and J lost 6, with 17 bases in between. The germline gives CDR1 SGHRS, CDR2 YFSETQ. CDR3 length equals 14 residues. CDR3 sequence (DNA): TGCGCCAGCAGGGCCTCAGAGGGCAGGGCTGAAGCTTTCTTT. Its protein product is CASRASEGRAEAFF.

This clonotype was found a few times. The chain recombines TRBV7-6 with TRBJ2-7; D is unresolved. This CDR3 has 13 amino acids. Per the germline V gene, CDR1 is SGHVS and CDR2 is FNYEAQ. Trimming removed 8 bases at V and 2 bases at J, with 13 bases between. The CDR3 bases are TGTGCCAGCTCCAAAGGGCACCCCTACGAGCAGTACTTC. It specifies CASSKGHPYEQYF.

This clonotype showed up just a few times. The V gene is TRBV5-1, the J gene TRBJ2-7; 7 nucleotides align to TRBD1. The CDR3 contains 15 residues. Germline CDR1 reads SGHRS; CDR2 reads YFSETQ. The V and J ends lost 3 bases and 3 bases, in that order; junction bases with no gene match: 9. CDR3 loop: CASSSRTGASYEQYF. The DNA for the CDR3 is TGCGCCAGCAGCTCAAGAACAGGGGCCAGCTACGAGCAGTACTTC.

J is TRBJ1-5 and V is TRBV19; D not certain. Trimming took 0 bases from V and 3 from J, leaving 15 bases between them. This CDR3 has 17 residues. The germline V gene has CDR1 LNHDA and CDR2 SQIVND (reference sequence). CDR3 protein: CASSIDQRSPNNQPQHF. CDR3 bases: TGTGCCAGTAGTATAGATCAGAGGAGCCCCAACAATCAGCCCCAGCATTTT.

This clonotype was counted only a few times. This chain links TRBV6-5 with TRBJ1-4, with 7 bases identical to TRBD1. Germline V gene data show CDR1 as MNHEY and CDR2 as SVGAGI. The CDR3 length is 15 residues. With V trimmed by 4 bases and J by 6 bases, 8 bases remained unmatched. The CDR3 is CASSLTGNSYEKLFF. The CDR3 DNA sequence: TGTGCCAGCAGTTTGACAGGGAATTCCTATGAAAAACTGTTTTTT.

This clonotype was counted ten times or more. Written as DNA, the CDR3 is TGTGCCAGTGCCAACCTATTCCAGGGGATGGGCAATCAGCCCCAGCATTTT. Residues: CASANLFQGMGNQPQHF. This rearrangement joins TRBV19 to TRBJ1-5; the D gene is possibly TRBD1 (6 bases). Germline values: CDR1 LNHDA, CDR2 SQIVND (reference sequence). With 8 bases removed from V and 2 bases from J, the gap between germline ends came to 22 bases. This CDR3 region has 17 residues.

The chain has TRBV27 and TRBJ2-1; unclear D gene. V lost 5 bases, J lost 6 bases, and 17 bases lay in between. This CDR3 has 15 amino acids. The germline V gene encodes CDR1 MNHEY and CDR2 SMNVEV (reference sequence). The CDR3 bases are TGTGCCAGCAGTACCGACATCTCTACCGGCAATGAGCAGTTCTTC. Its protein product is CASSTDISTGNEQFF.

This clonotype showed up many times. CDR3 protein: CASSWTGEREQYF. Written as DNA, the CDR3 is TGTGCCAGCAGCTGGACAGGGGAGCGGGAGCAGTACTTC. The V gene is TRBV5-6, the J gene TRBJ2-7; 9 nucleotides align to TRBD1. CDR1 is SGHDT and CDR2 is YYEEEE in the germline V gene. Trimming removed 3 bases from V and 7 bases from J; junction bases left unmatched: 5. The CDR3 has 13 amino acids.

The gene calls are TRBV6-4 and TRBJ1-1; D unclear. The V gene's germline CDR1 is MRHNA and CDR2 SNTAGT. The CDR3 has 13 residues. Trimming cost V 8 bases and J 0 bases, with 10 bases left between them. The CDR3 DNA follows: TGTGCCAGCGGAAGGGAGATGAACACTGAAGCTTTCTTT. Its translation is CASGREMNTEAFF.

This clonotype was detected ten times or more. The rearrangement joins TRBV5-1 to TRBJ2-3, with 8 bases that match TRBD2. V lost 4 bases, J lost 2 bases, and 6 bases stayed unmatched. The CDR3 runs 15 residues. CDR1 SGHRS and CDR2 YFSETQ come from the germline V gene. The DNA for the CDR3 is TGCGCCAGCAGCCGAGCGGGGGATGTCACAGATACGCAGTATTTT. Its translation: CASSRAGDVTDTQYF.

J is TRBJ1-2 and V is TRBV7-2; no clear D. The CDR3 sequence is 16 residues long. Germline CDR1 SGHTA, CDR2 FQGNSA. The V end lost 1 base, the J end lost 0 bases, and 12 bases lay between the germline ends. In nucleotides, the CDR3 is TGTGCCAGCAGCTTAGGGGGAGGGAGGACTAACTATGGCTACACCTTC. Protein sequence: CASSLGGGRTNYGYTF.

This clonotype was recorded many times. CDR3 protein: CASSLALGPQNEQFF. CDR3 DNA sequence: TGTGCCAGCAGCTTAGCGCTAGGGCCTCAAAATGAGCAGTTCTTC. The rearrangement joins TRBV7-2 to TRBJ2-1; no clear D. Germline CDR1 SGHTA, CDR2 FQGNSA. There are 15 residues in the CDR3. V was pared by 0 bases and J by 7 bases, with 13 bases between.

This clonotype was seen only a few times. V and J are TRBV12-3 or TRBV12-4 and TRBJ2-7; weak D call: TRBD2 (7 bases). With 3 bases removed from V and 1 base from J, the gap between germline ends came to 16 bases. This CDR3 contains 16 residues. The DNA for the CDR3 is TGTGCCAGCAGTTTCCTAGGGGGGGGAAATTCCTACGAGCAGTACTTC. Residues: CASSFLGGGNSYEQYF.

This clonotype has a count of ten or more. The chain couples TRBV12-3 or TRBV12-4 to TRBJ1-2; possible D gene TRBD1, 5 bases. The CDR3 has 14 amino acids. V shed 3 bases and J shed 2 bases, with 10 bases lying between them. This chain's CDR3 is CASSFEGVNYGYTF. The CDR3, as DNA: TGTGCCAGCAGTTTTGAAGGGGTGAACTATGGCTACACCTTC.

This clonotype was observed a few times. V and J are TRBV24-1 and TRBJ1-2, with D uncertain. This CDR3 region has 16 residues. Trimming removed 4 bases from V and 1 base from J, with 15 bases in between. Germline values: CDR1 KGHDR, CDR2 SFDVKD. The CDR3 sequence is CATSDPTRPDNYGYTF. The CDR3 DNA is TGTGCCACCAGTGACCCGACCCGACCGGATAACTATGGCTACACCTTC.

There are a few counts of this clonotype. The J gene is TRBJ2-3, the V gene TRBV15; 7 bases fit TRBD1. Losses at the gene ends were 4 bases for V and 6 bases for J; bases not matched to a gene: 10. The CDR3 is 15 residues long. Germline V gene data show CDR1 as LNHNV and CDR2 as YYDKDF (reference sequence). The CDR3 loop is CATSTQRGPRDTQYF. The CDR3 DNA sequence: TGTGCCACCAGCACACAGAGGGGGCCGCGGGATACGCAGTATTTT.

This clonotype showed up just a few times. The rearrangement links TRBV7-9 to TRBJ1-1, with D unresolved. This CDR3 contains 11 residues. The V end was cut by 8 bases, the J end by 8 bases, with 12 bases between. Germline values: CDR1 SEHNR, CDR2 FQNEAQ (reference sequence). The CDR3 nucleotides are TGTGCCAGCGGAGCATCTTTCGAAGCTTTCTTT. As protein: CASGASFEAFF.

This clonotype has at least ten counts. The genes are TRBV12-3 or TRBV12-4 and TRBJ1-4; 10 nucleotides line up with TRBD1. This CDR3 comprises 16 residues. Trimming at V came to 4 bases and at J to 2 bases, leaving 4 bases not matched to a gene. CDR3 sequence: CASSSDRGRTNEKLFF. The CDR3 DNA follows: TGTGCCAGCAGTTCCGACAGGGGGCGGACTAATGAAAAACTGTTTTTT.

The CDR3 is CASSAGTGYGYTF. CDR3 in DNA: TGTGCCAGCAGCGCCGGGACAGGGTATGGCTACACCTTC. The genes are TRBV6-1 and TRBJ1-2; 9 positions match TRBD1. V lost 6 bases to trimming and J lost 5 bases; unmatched junction nucleotides: 4. Germline-derived CDR1 and CDR2 are MNHNS and SASEGT. The CDR3 loop spans 13 amino acids.

This clonotype was seen ten or more times. The chain recombines TRBV7-3 with TRBJ2-2; no firm D call. Trimming stripped 5 bases from V and 8 bases from J, with 9 bases between. The germline CDR1 and CDR2 sequences are SGHTA and FQGTGA. CDR3 length equals 12 residues. The CDR3 protein is CASSAQVGELFF. In DNA form, the CDR3 reads TGTGCCAGCAGCGCGCAGGTTGGGGAGCTGTTTTTT.

This chain links TRBV6-2 or TRBV6-3 with TRBJ1-1; no clear D gene. The CDR3 has 13 amino acids. Germline V gene lookup returns CDR1 MNHEY and CDR2 SVGEGT. Trimming left V 10 bases short and J 1 base short, with 13 bases between. Here the CDR3 reads CAITARENTEAFF. CDR3 nucleotides: TGTGCCATTACGGCGCGAGAGAACACTGAAGCTTTCTTT.

This sequence joins TRBV20-1 and TRBJ2-1, with 10 nucleotides matching TRBD2. Looked up from germline, CDR1 is DFQATT and CDR2 is SNEGSKA (reference sequence). The CDR3 spans 15 residues. V gave up 6 bases and J gave up 5 bases; unmatched junction bases: 10. In nucleotides, the CDR3 is TGCAGTGCCGACCGGCTAGCGGGGGAAGACAATGAGCAGTTCTTC. It specifies CSADRLAGEDNEQFF.

This clonotype came up many times. The chain recombines TRBV5-6 with TRBJ1-1; the D gene is possibly TRBD1 (5 bases). The CDR3 covers 17 residues. The V gene's germline CDR1 is SGHDT and CDR2 YYEEEE. Trimming took 0 bases from V and 7 from J, leaving 22 bases between them. The CDR3 reads CASSLVGVGAGPSEAFF. CDR3 DNA: TGTGCCAGCAGCTTGGTAGGGGTGGGTGCAGGTCCTAGTGAAGCTTTCTTT.

V usage is TRBV2 and J usage is TRBJ1-1, with no clear D. Trimming removed 1 base from V and 6 bases from J, with 12 bases in between. The CDR3 spans 14 residues. Germline assignment: CDR1 SNHLY and CDR2 FYNNEI. The CDR3 DNA is TGTGCCAGCAGTGAAGGGCAGGTGATCGCTGAAGCTTTCTTT. It is translated as CASSEGQVIAEAFF.

This clonotype has ten or more counts. The genes are TRBV7-2 and TRBJ2-7, with D tentatively TRBD1 (5 bases). V lost 2 bases to trimming and J lost 6 bases, with 14 bases between them. The V gene's germline CDR1 is SGHTA and CDR2 FQGNSA. The CDR3 totals 14 residues. The CDR3 DNA is TGTGCCAGCAGCTTAAGATCAGGGCCTGGCGAGCAGTACTTC. Translation: CASSLRSGPGEQYF.